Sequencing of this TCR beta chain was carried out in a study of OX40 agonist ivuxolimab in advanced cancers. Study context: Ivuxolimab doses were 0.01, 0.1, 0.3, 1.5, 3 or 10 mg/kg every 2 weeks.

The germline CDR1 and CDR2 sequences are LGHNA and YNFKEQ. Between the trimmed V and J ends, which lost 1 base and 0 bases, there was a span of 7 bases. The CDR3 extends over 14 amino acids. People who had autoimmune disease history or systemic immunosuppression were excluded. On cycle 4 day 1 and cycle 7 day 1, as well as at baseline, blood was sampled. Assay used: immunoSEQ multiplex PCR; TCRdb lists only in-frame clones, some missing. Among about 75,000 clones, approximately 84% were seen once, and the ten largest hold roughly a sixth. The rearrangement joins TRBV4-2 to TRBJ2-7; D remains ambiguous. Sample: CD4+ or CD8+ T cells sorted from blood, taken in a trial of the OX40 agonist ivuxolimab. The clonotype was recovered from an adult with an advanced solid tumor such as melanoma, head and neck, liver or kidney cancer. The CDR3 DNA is TGTGCCAGCAGCCAAGTGCAGTTCTCCTACGAGCAGTACTTC. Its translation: CASSQVQFSYEQYF.